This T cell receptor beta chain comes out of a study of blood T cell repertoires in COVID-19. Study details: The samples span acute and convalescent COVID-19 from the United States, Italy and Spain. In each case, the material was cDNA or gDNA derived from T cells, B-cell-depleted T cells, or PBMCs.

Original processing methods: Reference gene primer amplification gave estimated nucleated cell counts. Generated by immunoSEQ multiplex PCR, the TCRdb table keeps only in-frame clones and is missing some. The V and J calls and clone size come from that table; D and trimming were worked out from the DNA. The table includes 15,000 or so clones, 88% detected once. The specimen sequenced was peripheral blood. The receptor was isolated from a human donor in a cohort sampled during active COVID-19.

CDR3 DNA: TGCGCCAGCAGTCCGGGACAATCCCCCGATACGCAGTATTTT. Residues: CASSPGQSPDTQYF. V gene TRBV10-1 combines with J gene TRBJ2-3; D may be TRBD1 (6 bases). V gave up 5 bases and J gave up 6 bases, with 15 bases separating them. Germline V CDR1 and CDR2: WNHNN, SYGVQD (reference sequence). CDR3 length: 14 residues.